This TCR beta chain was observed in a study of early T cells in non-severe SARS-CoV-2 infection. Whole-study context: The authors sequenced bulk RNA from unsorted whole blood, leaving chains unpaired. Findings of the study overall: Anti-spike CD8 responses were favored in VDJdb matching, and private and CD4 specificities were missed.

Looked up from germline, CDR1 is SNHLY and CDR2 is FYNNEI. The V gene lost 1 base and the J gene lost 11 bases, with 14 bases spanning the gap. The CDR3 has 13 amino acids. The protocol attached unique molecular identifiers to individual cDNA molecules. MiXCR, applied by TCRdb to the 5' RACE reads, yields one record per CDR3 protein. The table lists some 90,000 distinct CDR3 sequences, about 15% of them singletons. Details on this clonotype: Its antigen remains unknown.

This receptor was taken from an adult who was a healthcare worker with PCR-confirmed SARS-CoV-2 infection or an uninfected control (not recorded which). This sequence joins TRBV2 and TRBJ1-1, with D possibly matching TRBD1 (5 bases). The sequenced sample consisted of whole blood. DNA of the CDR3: TGTGCCAGCAGTGAAGGGGGAGGGGCGAGCGCTTTCTTT. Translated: CASSEGGGASAFF.